What follows is one T cell receptor beta chain and its context. One entry per CDR3 protein results from TCRdb running MiXCR on the RT-PCR reads. The data contain hundreds of thousands of distinct CDR3 sequences, roughly 17% of them singletons. This record belongs to a study of patients and donors after allogeneic stem cell transplantation. Per the germline V gene, CDR1 is MRHNA and CDR2 is SNTAGT. With V trimmed by 6 bases and J by 6 bases, 7 bases remained unmatched. The CDR3 is made up of 13 amino acids. The source material was blood, either unsorted or a sorted T cell fraction (not recorded which). The J gene is TRBJ2-7, the V gene TRBV6-4; TRBD1 agrees at 8 bases. The TCR comes from a human donor who was either an allogeneic HSCT recipient or a stem cell or donor lymphocyte infusion donor (not recorded which). It is not recorded whose cells these are; they may come from a transplant donor. For the CDR3, the DNA is TGTGCCAGCAGGGGGTCTACAGGGGGCGAGCAGTACTTC. The encoded protein is CASRGSTGGEQYF.